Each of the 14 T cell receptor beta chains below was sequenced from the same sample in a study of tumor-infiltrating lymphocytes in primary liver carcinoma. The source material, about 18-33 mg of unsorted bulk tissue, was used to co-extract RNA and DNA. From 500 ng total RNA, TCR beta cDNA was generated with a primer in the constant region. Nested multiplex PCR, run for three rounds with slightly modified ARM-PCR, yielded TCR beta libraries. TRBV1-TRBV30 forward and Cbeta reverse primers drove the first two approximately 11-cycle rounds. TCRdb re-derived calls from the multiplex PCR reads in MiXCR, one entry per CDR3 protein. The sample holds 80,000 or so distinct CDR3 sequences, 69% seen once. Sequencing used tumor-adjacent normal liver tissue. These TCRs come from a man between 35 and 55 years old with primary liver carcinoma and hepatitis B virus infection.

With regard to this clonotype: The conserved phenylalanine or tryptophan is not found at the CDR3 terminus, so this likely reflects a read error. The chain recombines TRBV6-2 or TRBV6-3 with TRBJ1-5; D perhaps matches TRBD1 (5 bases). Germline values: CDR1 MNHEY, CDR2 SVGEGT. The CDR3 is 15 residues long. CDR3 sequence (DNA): TGTGCTAGCAGTTCCAGGGTAGGGGTCAATCAGCCCCAGCATTCT. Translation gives CASSSRVGVNQPQHS.

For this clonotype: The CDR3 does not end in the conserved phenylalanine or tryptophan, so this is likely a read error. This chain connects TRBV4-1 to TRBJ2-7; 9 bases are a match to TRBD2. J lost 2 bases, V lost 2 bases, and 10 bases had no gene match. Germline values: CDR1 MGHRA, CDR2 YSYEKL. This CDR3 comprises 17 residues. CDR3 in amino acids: CASSQRTSARGTYEQYL. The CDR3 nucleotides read TGCGCCAGCAGCCAACGGACTAGCGCCCGAGGGACCTACGAGCAGTACTTA.

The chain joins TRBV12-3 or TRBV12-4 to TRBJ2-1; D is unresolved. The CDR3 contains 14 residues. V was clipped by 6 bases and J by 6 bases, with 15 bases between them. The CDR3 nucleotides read TGTGCCAGCAGAAGGTTGACCGCCTGCAATGAGCAGTTCTTC. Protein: CASRRLTACNEQFF.

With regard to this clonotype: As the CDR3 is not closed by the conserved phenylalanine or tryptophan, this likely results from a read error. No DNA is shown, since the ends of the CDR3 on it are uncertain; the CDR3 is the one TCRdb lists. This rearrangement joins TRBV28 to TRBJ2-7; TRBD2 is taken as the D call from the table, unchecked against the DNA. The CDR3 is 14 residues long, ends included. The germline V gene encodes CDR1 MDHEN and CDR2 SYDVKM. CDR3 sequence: CASSPLAGDYEHYL.

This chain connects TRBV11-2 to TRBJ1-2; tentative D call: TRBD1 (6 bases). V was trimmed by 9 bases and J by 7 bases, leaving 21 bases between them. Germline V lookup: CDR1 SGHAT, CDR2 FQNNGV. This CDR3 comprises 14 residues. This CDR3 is CASSSGAPFCGYTF. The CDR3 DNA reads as TGTGCCAGTAGTTCAGGGGCCCCCTTCTGTGGCTACACCTTC.

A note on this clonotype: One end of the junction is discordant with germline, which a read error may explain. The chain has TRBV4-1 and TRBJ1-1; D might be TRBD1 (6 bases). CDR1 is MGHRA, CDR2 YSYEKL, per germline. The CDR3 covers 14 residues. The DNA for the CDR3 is TGCGCCAGCAGTCAGGGGTCAGGGAACACTGATGCTTTCTTT. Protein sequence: CASSQGSGNTDAFF.

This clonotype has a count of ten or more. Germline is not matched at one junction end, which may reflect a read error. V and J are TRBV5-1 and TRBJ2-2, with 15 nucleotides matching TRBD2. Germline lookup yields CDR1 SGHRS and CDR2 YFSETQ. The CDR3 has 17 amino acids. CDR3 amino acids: CASSFGLAGGNTGELFF. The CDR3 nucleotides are TGCGCCAGCAGCTTTGGACTAGCGGGAGGGAACACCGGGGAGCTGTTTTTC.

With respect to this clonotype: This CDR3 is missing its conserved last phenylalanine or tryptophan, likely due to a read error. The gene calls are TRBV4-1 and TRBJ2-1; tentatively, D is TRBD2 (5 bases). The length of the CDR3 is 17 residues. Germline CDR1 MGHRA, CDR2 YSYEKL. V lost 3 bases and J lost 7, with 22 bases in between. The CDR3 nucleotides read TGCGCCAGCAGCCACCTAACAGCTAGCCGATTCTATAATGAGCAGTTCCTC. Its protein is CASSHLTASRFYNEQFL.

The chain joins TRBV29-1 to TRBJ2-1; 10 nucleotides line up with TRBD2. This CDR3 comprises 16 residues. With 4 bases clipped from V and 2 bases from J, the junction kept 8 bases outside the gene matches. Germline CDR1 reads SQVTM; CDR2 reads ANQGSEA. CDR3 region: CSVVGLAAPAYNEQFF. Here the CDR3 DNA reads TGCAGCGTTGTCGGACTAGCGGCTCCAGCCTACAATGAGCAGTTCTTC.

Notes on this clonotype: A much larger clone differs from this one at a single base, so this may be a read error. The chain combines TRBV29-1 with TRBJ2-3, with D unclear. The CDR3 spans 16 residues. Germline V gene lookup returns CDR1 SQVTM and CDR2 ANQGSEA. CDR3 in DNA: TGCAGCGTCGCTGGAGTGGACGGACGTAGCACAGATACGCAGAATTTT. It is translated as CSVAGVDGRSTDTQNF.

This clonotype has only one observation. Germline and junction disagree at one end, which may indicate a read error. CDR3: CASRRTGIYEQYF. In DNA form, the CDR3 reads TGTGCAAGCAGGAGGACAGGGATCTACGAGCAGTACTTC. V gene TRBV12-3 or TRBV12-4 combines with J gene TRBJ2-7, with 8 bases identical to TRBD1. The CDR3 sequence is 13 residues long.

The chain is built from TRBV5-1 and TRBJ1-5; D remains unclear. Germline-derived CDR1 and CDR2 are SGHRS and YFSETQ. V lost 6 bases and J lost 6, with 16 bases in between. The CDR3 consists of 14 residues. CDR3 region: CASIPDPGGQPQHF. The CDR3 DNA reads TGCGCCAGCATCCCTGACCCGGGCGGTCAGCCCCAGCATTTT.

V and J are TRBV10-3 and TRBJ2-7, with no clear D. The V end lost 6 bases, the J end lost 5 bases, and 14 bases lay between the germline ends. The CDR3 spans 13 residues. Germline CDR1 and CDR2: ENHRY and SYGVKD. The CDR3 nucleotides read TGTGCCATCAGCGAATCTAGGACGGACGAGCAGTACTTC. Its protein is CAISESRTDEQYF.

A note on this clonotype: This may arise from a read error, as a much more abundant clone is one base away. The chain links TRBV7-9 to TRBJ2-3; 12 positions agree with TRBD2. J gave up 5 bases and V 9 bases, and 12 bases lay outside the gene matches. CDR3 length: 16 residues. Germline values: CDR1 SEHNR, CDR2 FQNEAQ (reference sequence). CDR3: CARSLGLAGIVDTQYF. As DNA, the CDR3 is TGTGCCAGGAGCCTTGGACTAGCGGGGATAGTAGATACGCAGTATTTT.